This T cell receptor beta chain was recorded in a study of blood T cells in healthy people across ages. The germline V gene encodes CDR1 DFQATT and CDR2 SNEGSKA (reference sequence). This CDR3 contains 14 residues. V was clipped by 4 bases and J by 4 bases, with 15 bases between them. This clonotype was seen repeatedly, ten times or more. A second PCR of roughly 6 to 12 cycles used a sample-barcoded 5' primer and a J-beta primer mix. TCRdb processed the 5' RACE reads anew with MiXCR; each CDR3 protein has one entry. This sample has about 380,000 distinct CDR3 sequences, with more than 45% found just once.

Material for sequencing was blood. The rearrangement joins TRBV20-1 to TRBJ2-3, with D perhaps matching TRBD2 (7 bases). This receptor was obtained from a man in his 60s in good health. The CDR3 DNA sequence: TGCAGTGCTATGGCGGGGGCCCCCCCAGATACGCAGTATTTT. Protein product: CSAMAGAPPDTQYF.